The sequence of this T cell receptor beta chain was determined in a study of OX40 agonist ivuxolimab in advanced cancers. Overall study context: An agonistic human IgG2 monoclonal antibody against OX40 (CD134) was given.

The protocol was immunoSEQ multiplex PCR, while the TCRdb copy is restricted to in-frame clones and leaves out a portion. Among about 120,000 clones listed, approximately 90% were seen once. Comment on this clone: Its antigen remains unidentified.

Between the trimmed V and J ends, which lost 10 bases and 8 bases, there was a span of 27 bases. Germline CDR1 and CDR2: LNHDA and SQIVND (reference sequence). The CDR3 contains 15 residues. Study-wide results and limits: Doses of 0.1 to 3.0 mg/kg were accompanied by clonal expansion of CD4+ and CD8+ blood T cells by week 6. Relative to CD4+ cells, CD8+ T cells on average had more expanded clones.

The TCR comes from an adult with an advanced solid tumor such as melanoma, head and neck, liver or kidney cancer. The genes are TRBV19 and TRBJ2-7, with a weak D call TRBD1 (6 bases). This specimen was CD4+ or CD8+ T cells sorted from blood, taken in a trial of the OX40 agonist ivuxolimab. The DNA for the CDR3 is TGTGCCACCCAGTCCCCACAGGGAACTCATACGCAGCAGTACTTC. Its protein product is CATQSPQGTHTQQYF.